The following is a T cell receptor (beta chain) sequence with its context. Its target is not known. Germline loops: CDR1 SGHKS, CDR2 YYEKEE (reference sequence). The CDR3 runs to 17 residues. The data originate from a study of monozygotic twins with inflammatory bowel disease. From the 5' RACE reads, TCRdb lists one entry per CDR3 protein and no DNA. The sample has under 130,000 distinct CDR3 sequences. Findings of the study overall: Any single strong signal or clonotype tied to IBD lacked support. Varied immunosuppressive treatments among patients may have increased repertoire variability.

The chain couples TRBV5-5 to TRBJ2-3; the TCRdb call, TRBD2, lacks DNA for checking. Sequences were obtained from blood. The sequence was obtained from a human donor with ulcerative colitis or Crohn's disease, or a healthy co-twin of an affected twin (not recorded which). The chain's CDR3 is CASSPWTSGTSTDTQYF.